This TCR beta chain was captured in a study of CD8 T cells in ankylosing spondylitis. 5'-RACE, quantitative and with molecular barcodes, yielded the TCR beta libraries. TCRdb used MiXCR to reprocess the 5' RACE reads, holding one entry per CDR3 protein. This table has 150,000 to 200,000 distinct CDR3 sequences, 11% appearing once. This clonotype was picked up many times. Its antigen is still unknown. The V gene end was trimmed by 4 bases and the J gene end by 0 bases; junction bases not matched to a gene: 3. This CDR3 has 15 residues. Per germline, CDR1 MNHEY and CDR2 SVGAGI. Findings and caveats of the study: Matched ankylosing spondylitis synovial fluid reportedly contained a significantly enriched population of disease-linked clones. Clones linked with disease were CD8+ and fairly uncommon in the peripheral blood. A motif in TCR beta, a set of several highly homologous variants, appeared characteristic of ankylosing spondylitis blood.

The chain combines TRBV6-5 with TRBJ2-1, with 7 bases fitting TRBD2. The clonotype comes from a male donor with ankylosing spondylitis or in good health (not recorded which). Sequencing was performed on blood, either unsorted or a sorted T cell fraction (not recorded which). The CDR3 here is CASSFGGSSYNEQFF. DNA of the CDR3: TGTGCCAGCAGTTTCGGCGGGAGCTCCTACAATGAGCAGTTCTTC.